The rows below give T cell receptor beta chains drawn from one sample of a study of T-cell reconstitution after alpha-beta-depleted transplantation in children. Using its own MiXCR run on the PCR reads, TCRdb lists one record per CDR3 protein. The sample has just under 550,000 distinct CDR3 sequences, roughly 18% seen once. The sample was PBMCs from the stem cell graft donor, taken from the stem cell graft. These receptor sequences come from a human donor who donated a stem cell graft to a child with acute lymphoblastic leukemia. Both conserved end residues are part of each CDR3. D genes are given only for firm matches. Rows may omit the clone size; those that give it use once, few, many or a size class.

v_call,cdr3_length,clone_size,d_call,j_call,cdr3_nt,cdr3_aa
TRBV27,16,few,TRBD2,TRBJ2-3,TGTGCCAGCAGTCAGGGACTAGCGGGAGTTTCCGATACGCAGTATTTT,CASSQGLAGVSDTQYF
TRBV6-6,12,few,TRBD1,TRBJ1-2,TGTGCCAGCAGATTACAGGGGCATGGCTACACCTTC,CASRLQGHGYTF
TRBV20-1,12,-,-,TRBJ1-5,TGCAGTGCCGGGGGGCCGAATCAGCCCCAGCATTTT,CSAGGPNQPQHF
TRBV9,15,-,-,TRBJ1-1,TGTGCCAGCGGCTCCCCACAGGGAATGAACACTGAAGCTTTCTTT,CASGSPQGMNTEAFF
TRBV4-1,15,-,-,TRBJ1-5,TGCGCCAGCAGCCAAGGAGGGTCGAGCAATCAGCCCCAGCATTTT,CASSQGGSSNQPQHF
TRBV30,16,few,TRBD2,TRBJ2-6,TGTGCCTGGAGTGTACTAGCGGGAGCTGGGGCCAACGTCCTGACTTTC,CAWSVLAGAGANVLTF
TRBV5-1,18,few,TRBD1,TRBJ2-3,TGCGCCAGCAGCAGGACCGGGACAGGGGGCACGGGCACAGATACGCAGTATTTT,CASSRTGTGGTGTDTQYF
TRBV7-6,12,-,-,TRBJ2-3,TGTGCCAGCAGCCCCCAGCTAGATACGCAGTATTTT,CASSPQLDTQYF
TRBV6-1,16,few,TRBD2,TRBJ2-2,TGTGCCAGCAGTGATACTAGCGGGCTTGGGGTCGGGGAGCTGTTTTTT,CASSDTSGLGVGELFF
TRBV9,13,-,-,TRBJ2-1,TGTGCCAGCAGCGGTGGGGGGGCTGATGAGCAGTTCTTC,CASSGGGADEQFF
TRBV19,15,-,TRBD1,TRBJ2-7,TGTGCCAGTAGTATTGGGACAGGGCAACACTACGAGCAGTACTTC,CASSIGTGQHYEQYF
TRBV3-1,12,-,-,TRBJ1-3,TGTGCCAGCAGCCAGTACTTGAACACCATATATTTT,CASSQYLNTIYF
TRBV15,16,-,TRBD2,TRBJ2-1,TGTGCCACCAGCAGAGATCGGAGGACTAGCGGCCTGGAGCAGTTCTTC,CATSRDRRTSGLEQFF
TRBV6-5,15,-,TRBD1,TRBJ2-5,TGTGCCAGCAGTTACTTGGGACAGGGTAAAGAGACCCAGTACTTC,CASSYLGQGKETQYF
TRBV3-1,18,few,-,TRBJ1-1,TGTGCCAGCAGCCAAGATTGGGTCCAGGGGATCCCGAACACTGAAGCTTTCTTT,CASSQDWVQGIPNTEAFF
TRBV5-1,15,-,TRBD2,TRBJ2-7,TGCGCCAGCAGCTTTCCTAGCGGGAGGGCCTACGAGCAGTACTTC,CASSFPSGRAYEQYF
TRBV27,15,once,-,TRBJ2-2,TGTGCCAGCAGACTGGAGGGCCGGGGCACCGGGGAGCTGTTTTTT,CASRLEGRGTGELFF
TRBV20-1,13,-,-,TRBJ1-4,TGCAGTGCCCCTTTGGGACCGACGGAAAAACTGTTTTTT,CSAPLGPTEKLFF
TRBV5-6,13,few,-,TRBJ1-1,TGTGCCAGCAGCTTGGCGGGCGCGCGGGAAGCTTTCTTT,CASSLAGAREAFF
TRBV5-5,14,-,TRBD1,TRBJ1-1,TGTGCCAGCAGCTACAACAGGGGGTACACTGAAGCTTTCTTT,CASSYNRGYTEAFF
TRBV4-2,17,-,TRBD2,TRBJ2-1,TGTGCCAGCAGCCGAAGAAGGTCCGGACTAGCAATCCATGAGCAGTTCTTC,CASSRRRSGLAIHEQFF
TRBV18,12,-,-,TRBJ2-5,TGTGCCAGCGCCCAACAAATGGAGACCCAGTACTTC,CASAQQMETQYF
TRBV7-2,13,-,-,TRBJ2-7,TGTGCCAGCAGCTTGGGCTTTACCTACGAGCAGTACTTC,CASSLGFTYEQYF
TRBV10-3,16,few,TRBD1,TRBJ1-2,TGTGCCATCAGTGAGCTCAGGGGGAGAGCTAACTATGGCTACACCTTC,CAISELRGRANYGYTF
TRBV7-8,18,few,-,TRBJ1-4,TGTGCCAGCAGCTTTAGAAGTGGACAGATAGGTCGTGACGAAAAACTGTTTTTT,CASSFRSGQIGRDEKLFF
TRBV7-2,15,few,TRBD2,TRBJ2-3,TGTGCCAGCAGTCGGGCGACTAGCGGCGGGGATACGCAGTATTTT,CASSRATSGGDTQYF
TRBV10-3,14,few,-,TRBJ2-7,TGTGCCATCAGTGAATACGGTGGCTCCTACGAGCAGTACTTC,CAISEYGGSYEQYF
TRBV5-1,15,few,TRBD1,TRBJ2-2,TGCGCCAGTGCCTTCCGGGACAGGGGAACCGGGGAGCTGTTTTTT,CASAFRDRGTGELFF
TRBV15,15,-,TRBD2,TRBJ2-7,TGTGCCACCAGCAGAGGCGGCGGGAGGGGCTACGAGCAGTACTTC,CATSRGGGRGYEQYF
TRBV4-2,18,-,-,TRBJ2-7,TGTGCCAGCAGCCAAGTGGAGGGCGGGTCGCACGTTCCCTACGAGCAGTACTTC,CASSQVEGGSHVPYEQYF
TRBV20-1,15,-,TRBD2,TRBJ2-1,TGCAGTGCAAGCCCGGGACTAGCGGGAGCTAGCGAGCAGTTCTTC,CSASPGLAGASEQFF
TRBV20-1,17,once,-,TRBJ2-2,TGCAGTGCTAGAAGTCTACCGGTGTGGTCGCGGACCGGGGAGCTGTTTTTT,CSARSLPVWSRTGELFF
TRBV29-1,14,few,TRBD2,TRBJ2-1,TGCAGCGTTGCGCGGGAGAGGTCCTACAATGAGCAGTTCTTC,CSVARERSYNEQFF
TRBV4-1,14,-,-,TRBJ1-1,TGCGCCAGCAGCCGTATCGTCGAGAACACTGAAGCTTTCTTT,CASSRIVENTEAFF
TRBV9,17,-,TRBD2,TRBJ2-2,TGTGCCAGCAGCGTAACACTAGCGGGAGGACGCACCGGGGAGCTGTTTTTT,CASSVTLAGGRTGELFF
TRBV20-1,16,many,TRBD2,TRBJ2-1,TGCAGTGCTAGAGGCAGGGGACTAGCGGGAGGCCGGGAGCAGTTCTTC,CSARGRGLAGGREQFF
TRBV6-5,15,few,-,TRBJ1-3,TGTGCCAGCAGTTACTTCGGGAAGACTGGAAACACCATATATTTT,CASSYFGKTGNTIYF
TRBV4-2,18,few,TRBD2,TRBJ2-5,TGTGCCAGCAGCCAAGATCCCACCCCAAGCGGGAGCCGGGAGACCCAGTACTTC,CASSQDPTPSGSRETQYF
TRBV20-1,14,-,TRBD1,TRBJ1-2,TGCAGTGCTTCATATCCAGGGGGCACCTATGGCTACACCTTC,CSASYPGGTYGYTF
TRBV7-9,13,few,-,TRBJ2-1,TGTGCCAGCAGCGTCAAAAGGGTAAATGAGCAGTTCTTC,CASSVKRVNEQFF
TRBV2,14,few,TRBD2,TRBJ2-5,TGTGCCAGCAGAATGGGACTAGCGGATGGGACCCAGTACTTC,CASRMGLADGTQYF
TRBV5-1,15,few,TRBD1,TRBJ2-7,TGCGCCAGCAGCTTGGGGACAGGGGTCACCTACGAGCAGTACTTC,CASSLGTGVTYEQYF
TRBV5-1,17,-,-,TRBJ1-1,TGCGCCAGCCGACCGGGACACCCTTCGAAAGAGGACACTGAAGCTTTCTTT,CASRPGHPSKEDTEAFF
TRBV3-1,13,few,-,TRBJ2-7,TGTGCCAGCAGTGCTAGATCCTCCTACGAGCAGTACTTC,CASSARSSYEQYF
TRBV19,16,-,TRBD1,TRBJ1-2,TGTGCCAGTAGTCGTGAAGGGGACAGGGGGTCGAATGGCTACACCTTC,CASSREGDRGSNGYTF
TRBV7-7,17,once,-,TRBJ2-5,TGTGCCAGCAGCCCAAATGAGGGACCTGGCGGGTCGGAGACCCAGTACTTC,CASSPNEGPGGSETQYF
TRBV20-1,14,-,TRBD2,TRBJ2-7,TGCAGTGCTCCCCTAGCGGGAACCGGGTACGAGCAGTACTTC,CSAPLAGTGYEQYF
TRBV9,16,few,-,TRBJ2-1,TGTGCCAGCAGCCCTACCCGGGGTCCGGGCATTGATGAGCAGTTCTTC,CASSPTRGPGIDEQFF
TRBV12-3/TRBV12-4,15,-,-,TRBJ2-1,TGTGCCAGCAGTTTATGGGTGACTCGCGTCAATGAGCAGTTCTTC,CASSLWVTRVNEQFF
TRBV20-1,15,-,TRBD1,TRBJ1-6,TGCAGTGCCAGGGGGGAGGGGGCGCTTCGGTCACCCCTCCACTTT,CSARGEGALRSPLHF
TRBV20-1,14,-,-,TRBJ1-2,TGCAGTGCAGCCCCTTCCCGGGGGGCTGGTGGCTACACCTTC,CSAAPSRGAGGYTF
TRBV7-2,15,few,TRBD1,TRBJ2-3,TGTGCCAGCAGCCACAGGGGAACTAGCACAGATACGCAGTATTTT,CASSHRGTSTDTQYF
TRBV7-9,15,-,TRBD1,TRBJ2-1,TGTGCCAGCAGCTCGCCGGGACAGAGGTACAATGAGCAGTTCTTC,CASSSPGQRYNEQFF